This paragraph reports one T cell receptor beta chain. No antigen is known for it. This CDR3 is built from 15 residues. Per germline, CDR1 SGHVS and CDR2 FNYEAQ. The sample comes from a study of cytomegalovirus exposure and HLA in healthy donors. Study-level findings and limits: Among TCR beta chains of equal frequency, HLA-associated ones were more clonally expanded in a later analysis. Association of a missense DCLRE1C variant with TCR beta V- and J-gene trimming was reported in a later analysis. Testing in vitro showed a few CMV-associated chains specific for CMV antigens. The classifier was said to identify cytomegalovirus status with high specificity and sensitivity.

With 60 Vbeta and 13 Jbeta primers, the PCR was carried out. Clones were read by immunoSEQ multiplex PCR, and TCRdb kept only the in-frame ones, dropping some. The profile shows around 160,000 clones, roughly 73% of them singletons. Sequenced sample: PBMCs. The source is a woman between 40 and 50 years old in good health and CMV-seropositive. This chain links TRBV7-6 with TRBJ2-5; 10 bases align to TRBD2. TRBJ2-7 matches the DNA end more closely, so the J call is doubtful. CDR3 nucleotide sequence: TGTGCCAGCAGCGCCAGGACTAGCGGATCCTACGAGCAGTACTTC. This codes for CASSARTSGSYEQYF.